One sample yielded the 3 T cell receptor beta chains listed below, sequenced in a study of T cells in Graves' hyperthyroidism and ophthalmopathy (dated by TCRdb to between 2017 and 2020). The receptor library was made with multiplex PCR. TCRdb names Illumina HiSeq 2000 as the instrument used. TCR beta CDR3 regions were amplified from RNA transcripts. For the first round of RT-PCR on the TCR CDR3, the HTBI primer set was used together with the Qiagen OneStep RT-PCR kit. Using fastp at Q25 and MiXCR, TCRdb reprocessed the public reads and kept productive beta chains. Merged by CDR3 protein, the rows form single entries marked with the most common genes and DNA. This sample is represented by around 400,000 distinct CDR3 sequences; about 25% of them were singletons. The ten biggest clones cover about 73% of the sample. The source material was blood. The receptor source for this set is a man aged 45-65 years with Graves' hyperthyroidism.

V and J are TRBV10-2 and TRBJ2-7; no clear D. This CDR3 has 14 residues. Germline V gene lookup returns CDR1 WSHSY and CDR2 SAAADI. V lost 3 bases and J 3 bases, leaving 12 bases between the germline ends. This chain's CDR3 is CASSEFGVSYEQYF. The DNA for the CDR3 is TGCGCCAGCAGTGAATTCGGTGTAAGCTACGAGCAGTACTTC.

This rearrangement joins TRBV12-3 or TRBV12-4 to TRBJ2-1; 10 bases fit TRBD2. The J segment lost 8 bases and the V segment lost 5 bases, leaving 12 bases of the junction unmatched. The CDR3 loop spans 16 amino acids. The CDR3 protein is CASSIRGAGGGDEQFF. The DNA of the CDR3 is TGTGCCAGCAGTATCAGGGGAGCGGGAGGGGGGGATGAGCAGTTCTTC.

This clonotype appeared a few times. The V gene is TRBV11-3, the J gene TRBJ2-1, with 8 nucleotides matching TRBD1. Trimming cost V 5 bases and J 2 bases; bases outside gene matches: 5. This CDR3 has 15 amino acids. Germline assignment: CDR1 SGHNT and CDR2 YENEEA. The CDR3 region is CASSGDRGTYNEQFF. DNA for the CDR3: TGTGCCAGCAGCGGAGACAGGGGTACCTACAATGAGCAGTTCTTC.